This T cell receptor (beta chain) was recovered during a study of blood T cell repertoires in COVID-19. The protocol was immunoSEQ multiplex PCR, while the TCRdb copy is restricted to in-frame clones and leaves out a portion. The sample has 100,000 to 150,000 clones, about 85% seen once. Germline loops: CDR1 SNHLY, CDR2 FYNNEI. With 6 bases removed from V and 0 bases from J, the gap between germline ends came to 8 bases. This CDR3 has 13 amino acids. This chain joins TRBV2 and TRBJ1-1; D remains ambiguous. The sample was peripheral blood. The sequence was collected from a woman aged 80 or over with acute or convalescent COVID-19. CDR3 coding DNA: TGTGCCAGCAGGCAGAACATGAACACTGAAGCTTTCTTT. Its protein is CASRQNMNTEAFF.